This T cell receptor beta chain was sequenced during a study of shared clonotypes between healthy human individuals. The repertoire was sequenced with immunoSEQ multiplex PCR; TCRdb's copy has only in-frame clones and lacks some. The table shows more than 850,000 clones, with approximately 80% occurring only once. The V gene's germline CDR1 is SGHTA and CDR2 FQGTGA. CDR3 length: 15 residues. Trimming at V came to 5 bases and at J to 3 bases, leaving 2 bases not matched to a gene. The donor population consisted of healthy HIV-negative adults with no recent acute infections or vaccinations. This TCR was recovered from a man between 18 and 29 years old in good health. Some clones in this sample may be carry-over from other donors' samples. Input material: memory CD4+ T cells from PBMCs. Documented subset: CD45RA-negative fraction. This chain joins TRBV7-3 and TRBJ2-2, with 11 bases aligning to TRBD2. CDR3 loop: CASSPGLADTGELFF. The CDR3, as DNA: TGTGCCAGCAGCCCGGGACTAGCGGACACCGGGGAGCTGTTTTTT.